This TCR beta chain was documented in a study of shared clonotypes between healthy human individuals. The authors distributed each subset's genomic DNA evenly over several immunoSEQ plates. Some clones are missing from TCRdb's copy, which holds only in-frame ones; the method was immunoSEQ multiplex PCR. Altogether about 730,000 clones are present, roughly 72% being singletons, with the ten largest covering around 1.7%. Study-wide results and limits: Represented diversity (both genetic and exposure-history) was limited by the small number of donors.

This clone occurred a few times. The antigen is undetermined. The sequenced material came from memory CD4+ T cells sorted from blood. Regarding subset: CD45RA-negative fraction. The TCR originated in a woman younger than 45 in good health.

The CDR3 is CASSTDRVRTDTQYF. The CDR3 nucleotides read TGTGCCAGTAGTACGGACAGGGTCCGCACAGATACGCAGTATTTT. The V gene is TRBV19, the J gene TRBJ2-3; 8 nucleotides align to TRBD1. CDR1 is LNHDA, CDR2 SQIVND, per germline (reference sequence). This CDR3 is built from 15 residues. With V trimmed by 4 bases and J by 1 base, 4 bases remained unmatched.